Sequencing of this T cell receptor beta chain was carried out in a study of blood T cell repertoires in COVID-19. Turning to the study itself: Collection of acute and convalescent COVID-19 samples took place in the United States, Italy and Spain.

TCRdb's copy holds only in-frame clones and misses some; the assay was immunoSEQ multiplex PCR. The sample consists of 40,000 to 60,000 clones, around 79% of them appearing once. The CDR3 sequence is 16 residues long. The germline V gene encodes CDR1 MNHEY and CDR2 SVGEGT. V gave up 3 bases and J gave up 3 bases, with 15 bases separating them. The V call is TRBV6-2 or TRBV6-3, the J call TRBJ1-5; no definite D call. This clonotype was obtained from a man aged 70 or older with acute or convalescent COVID-19. The source material was peripheral blood. CDR3 loop: CASSYWGGGDNQPQHF. The CDR3 nucleotides read TGTGCCAGCAGTTATTGGGGAGGTGGCGACAATCAGCCCCAGCATTTT.